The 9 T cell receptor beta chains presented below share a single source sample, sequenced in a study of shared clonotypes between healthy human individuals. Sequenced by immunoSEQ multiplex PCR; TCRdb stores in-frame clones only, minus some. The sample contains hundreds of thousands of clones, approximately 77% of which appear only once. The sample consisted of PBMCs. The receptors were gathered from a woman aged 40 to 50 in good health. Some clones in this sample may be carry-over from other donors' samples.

The CDR3 sequence: CASSDREFGNQPQHF. CDR3 DNA: TGCGCCAGCAGTGATCGGGAATTCGGCAATCAGCCCCAGCATTTT. The chain uses TRBV10-2 and TRBJ1-5; no reliable D call. This CDR3 has 15 residues. With 3 bases removed from V and 2 bases from J, the gap between germline ends came to 11 bases. Per the germline V gene, CDR1 is WSHSY and CDR2 is SAAADI.

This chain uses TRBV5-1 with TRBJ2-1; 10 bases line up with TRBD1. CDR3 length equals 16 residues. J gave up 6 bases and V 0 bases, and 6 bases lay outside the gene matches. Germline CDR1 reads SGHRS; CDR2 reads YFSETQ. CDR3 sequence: CASSLVGQGTGNEQFF. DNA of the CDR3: TGCGCCAGCAGCTTGGTGGGACAGGGGACGGGCAATGAGCAGTTCTTC.

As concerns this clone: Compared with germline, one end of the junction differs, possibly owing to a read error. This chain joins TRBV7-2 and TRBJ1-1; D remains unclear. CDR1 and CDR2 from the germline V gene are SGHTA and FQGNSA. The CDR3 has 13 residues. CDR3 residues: CASSLGSPTKAFF. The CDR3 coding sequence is TGTGCCAGCAGCTTAGGGAGTCCCACTAAAGCTTTCTTT.

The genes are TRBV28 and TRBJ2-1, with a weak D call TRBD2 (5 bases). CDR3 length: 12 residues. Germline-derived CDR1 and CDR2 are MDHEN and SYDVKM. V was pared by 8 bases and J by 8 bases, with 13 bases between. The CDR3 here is CASRSAGHEQFF. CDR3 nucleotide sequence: TGTGCCAGCCGGAGTGCGGGCCATGAGCAGTTCTTC.

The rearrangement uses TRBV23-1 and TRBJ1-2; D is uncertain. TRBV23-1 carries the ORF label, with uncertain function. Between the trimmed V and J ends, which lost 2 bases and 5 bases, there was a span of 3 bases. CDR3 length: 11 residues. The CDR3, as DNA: TGCGCCAGCAGTCAAGGATATGGCTACACCTTC. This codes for CASSQGYGYTF.

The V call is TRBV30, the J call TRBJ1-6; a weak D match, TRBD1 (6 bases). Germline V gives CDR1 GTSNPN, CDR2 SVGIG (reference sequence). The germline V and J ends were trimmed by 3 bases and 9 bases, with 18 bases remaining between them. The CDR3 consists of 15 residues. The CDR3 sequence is CAWRTGTGAGSPLHF. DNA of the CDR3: TGTGCCTGGAGGACCGGGACGGGGGCAGGTTCACCCCTCCACTTT.

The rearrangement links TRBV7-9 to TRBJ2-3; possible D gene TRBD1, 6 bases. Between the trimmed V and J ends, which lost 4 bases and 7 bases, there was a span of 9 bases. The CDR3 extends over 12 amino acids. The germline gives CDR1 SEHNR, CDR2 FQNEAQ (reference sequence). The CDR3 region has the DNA TGTGCCAGCAGCTCGACAGGAAATACGCAGTATTTT. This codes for CASSSTGNTQYF. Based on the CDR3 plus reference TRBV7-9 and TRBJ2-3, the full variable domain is DTGVSQNPRHKITKRGQNVTFRCDPISEHNRLYWYRQTLGQGPEFLTYFQNEAQLEKSRLLSDRFSAERPKGSFSTLEIQRTEQGDSAMYLCASSSTGNTQYFGPGTRLTVL.

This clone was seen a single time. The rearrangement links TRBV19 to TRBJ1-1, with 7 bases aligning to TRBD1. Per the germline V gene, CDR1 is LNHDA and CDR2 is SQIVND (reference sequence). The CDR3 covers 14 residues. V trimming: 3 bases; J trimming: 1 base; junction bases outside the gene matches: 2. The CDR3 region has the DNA TGTGCCAGTAGTATCAACAGGGGGAACACTGAAGCTTTCTTT. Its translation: CASSINRGNTEAFF.

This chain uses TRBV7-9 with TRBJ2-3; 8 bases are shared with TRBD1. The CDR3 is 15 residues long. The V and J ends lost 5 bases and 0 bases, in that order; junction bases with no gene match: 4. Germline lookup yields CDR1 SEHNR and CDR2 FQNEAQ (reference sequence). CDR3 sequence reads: CASSPGDRSTDTQYF. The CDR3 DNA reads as TGTGCCAGCAGCCCAGGGGACAGGAGCACAGATACGCAGTATTTT.